Listed below are T cell receptor beta chains from one sample, sequenced in a study of T cell responses to AZD1222 COVID-19 vaccine. Sequenced by immunoSEQ multiplex PCR; TCRdb stores in-frame clones only, minus some. The table has 65,000 to 90,000 clones, 70% to 90% seen once. The specimen comprised peripheral blood, sampled on day 0 of AZD1222 vaccination. The origin of the receptors is an adult in good health. Both conserved end residues are part of each CDR3. Each record gives: V gene, D gene, J gene, clone size, CDR3 DNA, CDR3 protein. D genes are given only for firm matches. Size is omitted from some rows. Given values are once, few, many or a class for expanded clones.

TRBV28	TRBD2	TRBJ2-7	NA	TGTGCCAGCAGCCTGGGCCGGTGGGCTAGCGGGGGCCTTTCCTACGAGCAGTACTTC	CASSLGRWASGGLSYEQYF
TRBV27	TRBD1	TRBJ1-5	NA	TGTGCCAGCAGTCTAAGCGGGAGCTCCGGGACAGGGCGGGGGAATCAGCCCCAGCATTTT	CASSLSGSSGTGRGNQPQHF
TRBV7-2	TRBD1	TRBJ1-1	NA	TGTGCCAGCAGCTTCGACAGGGGGAACACTGAAGCTTTCTTT	CASSFDRGNTEAFF
TRBV19	NA	TRBJ2-2	NA	TGTGCCAGTAGTATTACCGGGGAGCTGTTTTTT	CASSITGELFF
TRBV28	TRBD1	TRBJ1-5	NA	TGTGCCAGCAGACCTACAGGGGGTAGCAATCAGCCCCAGCATTTT	CASRPTGGSNQPQHF
TRBV5-4	NA	TRBJ1-3	NA	TGTGCCAGCAGCCCCGCACCTAGGAACGGAAACACCATATATTTT	CASSPAPRNGNTIYF
TRBV30	NA	TRBJ2-3	NA	TGTGCCTGGATGCAGGGGGGCACGCAGTATTTT	CAWMQGGTQYF
TRBV12-3/TRBV12-4	NA	TRBJ1-1	NA	TGTGCCAGCAGTAGAGACAGATACACTGAAGCTTTCTTT	CASSRDRYTEAFF
TRBV7-9	NA	TRBJ1-1	NA	TGTGCCAGCAGCCTCAGGCAGGGAATGGACACTGAAGCTTTCTTT	CASSLRQGMDTEAFF
TRBV5-4	TRBD2	TRBJ2-2	NA	TGTGCCAGCAGCGAGGGACTAGCCACCGGGGAGCTGTTTTTT	CASSEGLATGELFF
TRBV28	NA	TRBJ1-2	NA	TGTGCCAGCAGTGAACAGGGTAACTATGGCTACACCTTC	CASSEQGNYGYTF
TRBV7-2	NA	TRBJ2-7	NA	TGTGCCAGCAGCCCGAGGGACCGTAGCTCCTACGAGCAGTACTTC	CASSPRDRSSYEQYF
TRBV7-2	NA	TRBJ1-4	NA	TGTGCCAGCAGCTTATCCGGGGTTGAAAAACTGTTTTTT	CASSLSGVEKLFF
TRBV5-1	TRBD1	TRBJ2-1	once	TGCGCCAGCAGCACCGGGACAGGGACCAATGAGCAGTTCTTC	CASSTGTGTNEQFF
TRBV4-1	NA	TRBJ2-5	few	TGCGCCAGCAGCCTGCGGGGAGACCCCCAAGAGACCCAGTACTTC	CASSLRGDPQETQYF
TRBV28	NA	TRBJ2-1	many	TGTGCCAGCAGTTTCAGGGACACCTACAATGAGCAGTTCTTC	CASSFRDTYNEQFF
TRBV10-3	TRBD1	TRBJ2-7	NA	TGTGCCATCAGTGAAGGTCAGGGGGCCTACGAGCAGTACTTC	CAISEGQGAYEQYF
TRBV28	TRBD1	TRBJ2-5	NA	TGTGCCAGCAGTTTGGCAGGGGGCTCCCAAGAGACCCAGTACTTC	CASSLAGGSQETQYF
TRBV7-8	NA	TRBJ1-3	NA	TGTGCCAGCAGCCCCAGCGTTGGGCAGAGTGGAAACACCATATATTTT	CASSPSVGQSGNTIYF
TRBV6-5	NA	TRBJ1-1	NA	TGTGCCAGCACCCGACAGCAGAACACTGAAGCTTTCTTT	CASTRQQNTEAFF
TRBV14	NA	TRBJ1-1	NA	TGTGCCAGCAGCCAAGATTTAGGGGGAACCGAAGCTTTCTTT	CASSQDLGGTEAFF
TRBV28	TRBD1	TRBJ2-3	NA	TGTGCCAGCAGTTTATGGACAGGGGGAGATACGCAGTATTTT	CASSLWTGGDTQYF
TRBV19	TRBD1	TRBJ2-1	once	TGTGCCAGTAGTGGGGACAGGGACAATGAGCAGTTCTTC	CASSGDRDNEQFF
TRBV6-5	NA	TRBJ2-1	NA	TGTGCCAGCAGTTACCCGTTCGATGAGCAGTTCTTC	CASSYPFDEQFF
TRBV19	NA	TRBJ1-6	NA	TGTGCCAGTAGTATAACAGGGAGTAATTCACCCCTCCACTTT	CASSITGSNSPLHF
TRBV7-8	TRBD2	TRBJ2-4	NA	TGTGCCAGCAGCCCACAGAGGCTAGCGGGATTCAAAAACATTCAGTACTTC	CASSPQRLAGFKNIQYF
TRBV6-6	TRBD1	TRBJ1-1	NA	TGTGCCAGCAGTTTTACAGGGGGGCCTGAAGCTTTCTTT	CASSFTGGPEAFF
TRBV28	TRBD1	TRBJ1-5	NA	TGTGCCAGCAGTTTATTGGGTCCGGGGACAGGGGCCCCATTCAATCAGCCCCAGCATTTT	CASSLLGPGTGAPFNQPQHF
TRBV7-2	NA	TRBJ2-2	NA	TGTGCCAGCAGCTTAAAAAGGGTCGGGGAGCTGTTTTTT	CASSLKRVGELFF
TRBV5-6	TRBD1	TRBJ2-4	NA	TGTGCCAGCAGCCCAAGGGGGACAGTAGCCAAAAACATTCAGTACTTC	CASSPRGTVAKNIQYF
TRBV5-1	NA	TRBJ1-4	once	TGCGCCAGCAGCCGTACAACAGGGCCTAATGAAAAACTGTTTTTT	CASSRTTGPNEKLFF
TRBV3-1/TRBV3-2	TRBD1	TRBJ1-1	NA	TGTGCCAGCAGCACACAGGGGGGGACCACTGAAGCTTTCTTT	CASSTQGGTTEAFF
TRBV6-5	NA	TRBJ2-1	once	TGTGCCAGCAGTTCAGTTTTGACCAATGAGCAGTTCTTC	CASSSVLTNEQFF
TRBV4-1	NA	TRBJ1-2	NA	TGCGCCAGCAGCCAAGTGGGATACCCTTTTACTAACTATGGCTACACCTTC	CASSQVGYPFTNYGYTF
TRBV9	NA	TRBJ2-1	NA	TGTGCCAGCAGCGATGTCGACAGGCTCTCCTACAATGAGCAGTTCTTC	CASSDVDRLSYNEQFF
TRBV7-2	NA	TRBJ2-4	NA	TGTGCCAGCAGCTCAAGTGGCATGGGGGCCAAAAACATTCAGTACTTC	CASSSSGMGAKNIQYF
TRBV20-1	NA	TRBJ2-5	NA	TGCAGTGCTAGTACTGAGCGTATGTACCAAGAGACCCAGTACTTC	CSASTERMYQETQYF
TRBV6-1	NA	TRBJ1-1	NA	TGTGCCAGCAGTGAAGGGTATGGGGGCTCTGAAGCTTTCTTT	CASSEGYGGSEAFF
TRBV10-3	NA	TRBJ2-5	NA	TGTGCCATCGGGACCACCGGGAGTCAAGAGACCCAGTACTTC	CAIGTTGSQETQYF
TRBV10-3	NA	TRBJ2-7	NA	TGTGCCATCACTACCGGACAGTCCTACGAGCAGTACTTC	CAITTGQSYEQYF
TRBV6-5	TRBD1	TRBJ1-6	NA	TGTGCCAGCAGCAGACAGGGGATCAGAAATTCACCCCTCCACTTT	CASSRQGIRNSPLHF
TRBV19	TRBD1	TRBJ1-1	NA	TGTGCCAGTAGTCCACAGACAGGGACGGGCGCTGAAGCTTTCTTT	CASSPQTGTGAEAFF
TRBV9	NA	TRBJ1-3	NA	TGTGCCAGCAGCGGAGAGGTGGGGGCGCGGAACACCATATATTTT	CASSGEVGARNTIYF
TRBV7-9	NA	TRBJ1-2	NA	TGTGCCAGCAGCTCCCAGGGGTTTGAAGGCTACACCTTC	CASSSQGFEGYTF
TRBV6-5	NA	TRBJ2-7	NA	TGTGCCAGCAGTCCCGGGGGGCTCCACTACGAGCAGTACTTC	CASSPGGLHYEQYF
TRBV4-3	NA	TRBJ2-7	NA	TGCGCCAGCAGCCAAGAGTCAGTACAGTACTTC	CASSQESVQYF
TRBV5-5	NA	TRBJ2-3	NA	TGTGCCAGCAGCTTGTATGAGGGGACAGATACGCAGTATTTT	CASSLYEGTDTQYF
TRBV19	TRBD1	TRBJ1-1	NA	TGTGCCAGTATCAAGGACAGGGGGCGCTCGGACACTGAAGCTTTCTTT	CASIKDRGRSDTEAFF
TRBV5-5	NA	TRBJ2-7	NA	TGTGCCATTTCGTCCCCGTCCTACGAGCAGTACTTC	CAISSPSYEQYF